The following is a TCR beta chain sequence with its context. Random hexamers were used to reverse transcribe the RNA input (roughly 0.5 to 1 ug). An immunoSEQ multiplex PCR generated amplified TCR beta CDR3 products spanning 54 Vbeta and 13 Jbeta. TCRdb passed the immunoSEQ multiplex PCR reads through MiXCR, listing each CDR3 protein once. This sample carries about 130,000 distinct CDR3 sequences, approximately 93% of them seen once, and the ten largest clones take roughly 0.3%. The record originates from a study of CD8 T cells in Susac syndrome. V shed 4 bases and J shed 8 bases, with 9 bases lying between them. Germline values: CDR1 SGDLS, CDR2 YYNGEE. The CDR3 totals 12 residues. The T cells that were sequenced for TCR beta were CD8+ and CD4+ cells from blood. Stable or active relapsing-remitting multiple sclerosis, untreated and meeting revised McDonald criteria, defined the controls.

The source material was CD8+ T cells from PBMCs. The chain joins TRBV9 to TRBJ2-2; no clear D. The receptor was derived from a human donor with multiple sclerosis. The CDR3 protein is CASSKRKGELFF. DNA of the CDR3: TGTGCCAGCAGCAAGAGAAAGGGGGAGCTGTTTTTT.